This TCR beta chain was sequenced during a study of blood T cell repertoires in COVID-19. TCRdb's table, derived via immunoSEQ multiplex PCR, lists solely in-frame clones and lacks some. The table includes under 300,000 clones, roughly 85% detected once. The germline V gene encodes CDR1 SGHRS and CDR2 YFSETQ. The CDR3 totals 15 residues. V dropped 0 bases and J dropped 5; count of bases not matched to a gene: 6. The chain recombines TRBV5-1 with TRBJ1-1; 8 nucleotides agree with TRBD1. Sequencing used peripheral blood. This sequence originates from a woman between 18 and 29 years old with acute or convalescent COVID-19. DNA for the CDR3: TGCGCCAGCAGCTTGGAAAGACAGGGGAAGACTGAAGCTTTCTTT. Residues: CASSLERQGKTEAFF.